This T cell receptor (beta chain) was captured in a study of blood T cell repertoires in COVID-19. Sequenced by immunoSEQ multiplex PCR; TCRdb stores in-frame clones only, minus some. The profile covers 130,000 or so clones, with roughly 89% appearing a single time and more than 4% taken by the ten largest. The V end lost 4 bases, the J end lost 8 bases, and 18 bases lay between the germline ends. The CDR3 totals 14 residues. Germline lookup yields CDR1 SGHRS and CDR2 YFSETQ. This TCR was sampled from a man aged 35 to 55 with acute or convalescent COVID-19. The V and J genes are TRBV5-1 and TRBJ1-1; D may be TRBD1 (5 bases). Sequencing input: peripheral blood. As DNA, the CDR3 is TGCGCCAGCAGCCCGGGCAGGGTGGTAGCAGAAGCTTTCTTT. This encodes CASSPGRVVAEAFF.